This TCR beta chain was found in a study of OX40 agonist ivuxolimab in advanced cancers. Study-wide background: Patients assigned to dose escalation were diagnosed with hepatocellular carcinoma, melanoma, renal cell or head and neck cancer.

Generated by immunoSEQ multiplex PCR, the TCRdb table keeps only in-frame clones and is missing some. The data contain roughly 70,000 clones, about nine tenths of them singletons. The V gene's germline CDR1 is MNHEY and CDR2 SMNVEV (reference sequence). V lost 5 bases and J lost 0; bases outside the gene matches: 4. The CDR3 has 14 residues. The rearrangement uses TRBV27 and TRBJ2-7; 7 positions match TRBD1. The input for sequencing was CD4+ or CD8+ T cells sorted from blood, taken in a trial of the OX40 agonist ivuxolimab. The clonotype comes from an adult with an advanced solid tumor such as melanoma, head and neck, liver or kidney cancer. The CDR3 region has the DNA TGTGCCAGCAGTATCAGGGGGAGCTCCTACGAGCAGTACTTC. Translation: CASSIRGSSYEQYF.